This T cell receptor (beta chain) was profiled in a study of siplizumab effects on memory and regulatory T cells. Study-wide points: Among sequences traceable to unstimulated CD4+ memory cells, alloreactive ones were significantly reduced by siplizumab. Naive T cells, seemingly more diverse than memory cells, seemed major alloresponse contributors.

Produced via immunoSEQ multiplex PCR; TCRdb's table is partial and in-frame only. The sample consists of more than 85,000 clones, roughly nine tenths of them appearing once. Comments on this clone: Its antigen is unknown.

CDR1 is MNHNY and CDR2 is SVGAGI in the germline V gene (reference sequence). The V and J ends lost 6 bases and 4 bases respectively, with 12 bases between them. The CDR3 loop spans 13 amino acids. The sample comprised Tregs sorted from blood. The chain joins TRBV6-6 to TRBJ1-1; D is perhaps TRBD1 (6 bases). This TCR derives from a human donor in good health. The CDR3 DNA is TGTGCCAGCAGACACGACAGGATCACTGAAGCTTTCTTT. Translation gives CASRHDRITEAFF.